A few counts support the clone carrying this T cell receptor (beta chain). Its specificity is unknown. After removal of 6 bases from V and 8 bases from J, the junction contained 11 bases not matched to a gene. The length of the CDR3 is 15 residues. Investigators excluded patients with uncontrolled infection, other autoimmune disease, pregnancy or lactation. PBMCs were sourced from approximately 10 ml fresh peripheral blood. The sample originates from a study of T cells in Graves' hyperthyroidism and ophthalmopathy. Overall study findings and caveats: Most clonotypes that expanded in the thyroid above 0.001 also showed up in blood.

RNA transcripts yielded amplified TCR beta CDR3 regions. The TCR CDR3 was amplified in a first-round RT-PCR using the HTBI primer set. TCRdb ran MiXCR on the multiplex PCR reads and lists one entry per CDR3 protein. The sample records roughly 500,000 distinct CDR3 sequences, approximately 23% being singletons. The chain joins TRBV12-3 or TRBV12-4 to TRBJ2-1, with 9 bases matching TRBD2. Sequences were obtained from blood. This clonotype was obtained from a woman aged 70-85 years with Graves' ophthalmopathy. The CDR3 region has the DNA TGTGCCAGCAGCCAAGGCGCGGGAGGGACGGATGAGCAGTTCTTC. It codes for CASSQGAGGTDEQFF.